This is a list of T cell receptor beta chains from one sample in a study of cytomegalovirus exposure and HLA in healthy donors. The assay was immunoSEQ multiplex PCR, and TCRdb's table has in-frame clones only and misses some. This table holds 71,000 or so clones, approximately 94% found once. The specimen sequenced was PBMCs. Every receptor here comes from a man aged 18 to 29 in good health and CMV-seropositive. The CDR3 runs from the conserved cysteine through the conserved F or W. Fields, in order: V gene, J gene, CDR3 protein.

V gene: TRBV6-7
J gene: TRBJ2-7
CDR3 protein: CASDGEAPAHYEQYF

V gene: TRBV29-1
J gene: TRBJ2-1
CDR3 protein: CSVRTAPGNNEQFF

V gene: TRBV5-6
J gene: TRBJ1-6
CDR3 protein: CASSLYNSPLHF

V gene: TRBV6-1
J gene: TRBJ2-5
CDR3 protein: CASSEARQGQTQYF

V gene: TRBV2
J gene: TRBJ1-1
CDR3 protein: CASSVGQEFNTEAFF

V gene: TRBV2
J gene: TRBJ2-5
CDR3 protein: CASSSSGSLGETQYF

V gene: TRBV28
J gene: TRBJ1-2
CDR3 protein: CASSSGVVGNYGYTF

V gene: TRBV6-5
J gene: TRBJ1-1
CDR3 protein: CASTETGSMNTEAFF

V gene: TRBV28
J gene: TRBJ1-5
CDR3 protein: CASSLWGQGGQPQHF

V gene: TRBV27
J gene: TRBJ2-7
CDR3 protein: CASSLSSGSDEQYF

V gene: TRBV29-1
J gene: TRBJ2-1
CDR3 protein: CSVSDRGGSYNEQFF

V gene: TRBV4-1
J gene: TRBJ2-7
CDR3 protein: CASSQVQRQDYSYEQYF

V gene: TRBV28
J gene: TRBJ2-2
CDR3 protein: CASSLGLRITGELFF

V gene: TRBV5-1
J gene: TRBJ2-1
CDR3 protein: CASSLGLQARSEQFF

V gene: TRBV5-1
J gene: TRBJ1-2
CDR3 protein: CASSLAGTAVVGYTF

V gene: TRBV11-2
J gene: TRBJ2-1
CDR3 protein: CASSGPESSYNEQFF

V gene: TRBV10-3
J gene: TRBJ2-1
CDR3 protein: CAISESTNEQFF

V gene: TRBV28
J gene: TRBJ2-1
CDR3 protein: CAILTRAYNEQFF

V gene: TRBV6-6
J gene: TRBJ1-1
CDR3 protein: CASRIRDEAFF

V gene: TRBV7-6
J gene: TRBJ2-3
CDR3 protein: CASSTPNTSGGASSTDTQYF

V gene: TRBV2
J gene: TRBJ2-1
CDR3 protein: CASSPSGIELF

V gene: TRBV5-6
J gene: TRBJ1-6
CDR3 protein: CASSFEGSNSPLHF

V gene: TRBV7-9
J gene: TRBJ2-7
CDR3 protein: CASSPPTGIDNEQYF

V gene: TRBV4-1
J gene: TRBJ2-3
CDR3 protein: CASSPLGLAPDTQYF

V gene: TRBV10-3
J gene: TRBJ2-1
CDR3 protein: CAISELTSGRLREQFF

V gene: TRBV6-1
J gene: TRBJ2-7
CDR3 protein: CASSGGTYEQYF

V gene: TRBV27
J gene: TRBJ2-1
CDR3 protein: CASSLDRQGNYNEQFF

V gene: TRBV10-3
J gene: TRBJ2-5
CDR3 protein: CAISGTGKETQYF

V gene: TRBV5-1
J gene: TRBJ2-1
CDR3 protein: CASSLEGQGLNEQFF

V gene: TRBV11-2
J gene: TRBJ2-7
CDR3 protein: CASSQPSRASYEQYF

V gene: TRBV2
J gene: TRBJ2-7
CDR3 protein: CASAIGLANEQYF

V gene: TRBV18
J gene: TRBJ2-5
CDR3 protein: CASSPSGNQETQYF

V gene: TRBV5-4
J gene: TRBJ1-4
CDR3 protein: CASSFIGATNEKLFF

V gene: TRBV7-8
J gene: TRBJ2-4
CDR3 protein: CASSRGTGINIQYF

V gene: TRBV14
J gene: TRBJ2-2
CDR3 protein: CASSQPGQGSHTGELFF

V gene: TRBV5-6
J gene: TRBJ2-5
CDR3 protein: CASSGYLAGTTQYF

V gene: TRBV7-2
J gene: TRBJ2-1
CDR3 protein: CASSFTSGGAGEQFF

V gene: TRBV7-3
J gene: TRBJ2-2
CDR3 protein: CASSPGGAGELFF

V gene: TRBV14
J gene: TRBJ2-3
CDR3 protein: CASSQDRGGGTDTQYF

V gene: TRBV5-5
J gene: TRBJ2-7
CDR3 protein: CASSLVGYEQYF

V gene: TRBV4-2
J gene: TRBJ2-3
CDR3 protein: CASSQVGGDTQYF

V gene: TRBV5-1
J gene: TRBJ2-5
CDR3 protein: CASSLTGATGMRETQYF

V gene: TRBV5-1
J gene: TRBJ2-3
CDR3 protein: CASSSGTSGRTDTQYF

V gene: TRBV6-5
J gene: TRBJ2-7
CDR3 protein: CASSYQESSYEQYF

V gene: TRBV4-1
J gene: TRBJ2-7
CDR3 protein: CASSQAPSGPYEQYF